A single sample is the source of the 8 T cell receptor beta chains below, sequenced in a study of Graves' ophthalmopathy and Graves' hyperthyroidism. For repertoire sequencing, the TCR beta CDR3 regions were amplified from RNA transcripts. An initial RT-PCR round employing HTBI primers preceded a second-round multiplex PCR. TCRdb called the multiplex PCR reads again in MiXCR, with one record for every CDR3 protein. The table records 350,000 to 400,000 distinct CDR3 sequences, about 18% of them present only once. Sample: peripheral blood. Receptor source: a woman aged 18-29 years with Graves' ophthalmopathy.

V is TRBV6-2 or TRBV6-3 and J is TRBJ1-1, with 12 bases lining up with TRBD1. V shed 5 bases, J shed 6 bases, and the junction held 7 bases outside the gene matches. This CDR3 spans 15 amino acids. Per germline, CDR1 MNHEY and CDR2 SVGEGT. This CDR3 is CASSLGQGAGAEAFF. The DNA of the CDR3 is TGTGCCAGCAGTCTGGGACAGGGGGCTGGCGCTGAAGCTTTCTTT.

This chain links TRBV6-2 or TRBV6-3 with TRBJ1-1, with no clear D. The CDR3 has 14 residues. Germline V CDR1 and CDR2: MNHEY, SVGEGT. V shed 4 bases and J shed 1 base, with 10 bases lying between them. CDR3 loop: CASSLGSQNTEAFF. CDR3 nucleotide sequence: TGTGCCAGCAGTTTAGGCAGCCAGAACACTGAAGCTTTCTTT.

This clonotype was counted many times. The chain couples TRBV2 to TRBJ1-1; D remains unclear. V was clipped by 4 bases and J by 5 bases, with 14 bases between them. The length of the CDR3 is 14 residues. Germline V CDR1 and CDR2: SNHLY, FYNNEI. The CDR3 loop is CASSVFLPKTEAFF. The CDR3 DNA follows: TGTGCCAGCAGTGTTTTCTTGCCGAAAACTGAAGCTTTCTTT.

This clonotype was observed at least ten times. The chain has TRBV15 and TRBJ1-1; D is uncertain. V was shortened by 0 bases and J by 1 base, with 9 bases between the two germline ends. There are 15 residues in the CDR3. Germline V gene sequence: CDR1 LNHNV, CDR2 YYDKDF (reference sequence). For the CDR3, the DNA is TGTGCCACCAGCAGAGAGGAGGAGGGGAACACTGAAGCTTTCTTT. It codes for CATSREEEGNTEAFF. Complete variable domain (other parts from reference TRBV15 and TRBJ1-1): DAMVIQNPRYQVTQFGKPVTLSCSQTLNHNVMYWYQQKSSQAPKLLFHYYDKDFNNEADTPDNFQSRRPNTSFCFLDIRSPGLGDTAMYLCATSREEEGNTEAFFGQGTRLTVV.

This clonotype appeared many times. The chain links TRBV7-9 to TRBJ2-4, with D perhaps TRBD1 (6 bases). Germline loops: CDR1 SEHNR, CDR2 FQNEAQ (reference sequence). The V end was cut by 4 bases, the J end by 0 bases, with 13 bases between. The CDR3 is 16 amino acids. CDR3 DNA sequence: TGTGCCAGCAGCTCGCCGACCAGGGGAGCCAAAAACATTCAGTACTTC. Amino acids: CASSSPTRGAKNIQYF.

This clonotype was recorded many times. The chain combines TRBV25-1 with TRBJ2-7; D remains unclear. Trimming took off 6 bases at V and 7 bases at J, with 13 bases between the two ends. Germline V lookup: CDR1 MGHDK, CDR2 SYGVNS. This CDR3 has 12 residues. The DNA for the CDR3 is TGTGCCAGCAGCAGATTAGCCGGGGAGCAGTACTTC. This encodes CASSRLAGEQYF.

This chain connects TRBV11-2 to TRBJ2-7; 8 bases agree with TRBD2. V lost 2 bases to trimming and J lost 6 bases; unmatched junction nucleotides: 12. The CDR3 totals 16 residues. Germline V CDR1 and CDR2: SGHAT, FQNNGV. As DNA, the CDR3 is TGTGCCAGCAGCTTAAATGGGGGGGCGGGAGGAGGCGAGCAGTACTTC. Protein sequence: CASSLNGGAGGGEQYF. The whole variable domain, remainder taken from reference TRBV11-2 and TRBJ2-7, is EAGVAQSPRYKIIEKRQSVAFWCNPISGHATLYWYQQILGQGPKLLIQFQNNGVVDDSQLPKDRFSAERLKGVDSTLKIQPAKLEDSAVYLCASSLNGGAGGGEQYFGPGTRLTVT.

The CDR3 nucleotides read TGTGCCAGCAACCTGATTAACAGTCTCCTTCAGCCCCAGCATTTT. This sequence encodes CASNLINSLLQPQHF. J is TRBJ1-5 and V is TRBV6-1; D remains unclear. Germline V lookup: CDR1 MNHNS, CDR2 SASEGT. V was trimmed by 7 bases and J by 6 bases, leaving 19 bases between them. This CDR3 region has 15 residues.